The T cell receptor (beta chain) described here comes from a study of cytomegalovirus exposure and HLA in healthy donors. Whole-study findings and limits: In most subjects, TCR beta sequences reportedly gave accurate predictions of HLA-A and HLA-B alleles. CMV serostatus alone was available as immune exposure information. Per a prior analysis, the majority of TCR beta V segments were productive roughly 87% or roughly 30% of the time.

Researchers ran the PCR with 60 Vbeta and 13 Jbeta primers. Measured with immunoSEQ multiplex PCR; TCRdb has only the in-frame clones, and not every one. This table has under 150,000 clones, around 79% appearing once. Note on this clone: What it binds is not known.

The CDR3 runs to 12 residues. The germline gives CDR1 MDHEN, CDR2 SYDVKM. Trimming shortened V by 1 base and J by 5 bases, and 5 bases separated the two germline ends. The sequenced sample was PBMCs. The clonotype originates from a woman aged 40 to 50 in good health and CMV-seronegative. The rearrangement uses TRBV28 and TRBJ1-1; D is unresolved. CDR3 sequence: CASSLSGTEAFF. Written as DNA, the CDR3 is TGTGCCAGCAGTTTATCGGGAACTGAAGCTTTCTTT. Filled out from reference TRBV28 and TRBJ1-1, the complete variable domain reads DVKVTQSSRYLVKRTGEKVFLECVQDMDHENMFWYRQDPGLGLRLIYFSYDVKMKEKGDIPEGYSVSREKKERFSLILESASTNQTSMYLCASSLSGTEAFFGQGTRLTVV.